The 27 T cell receptor beta chains in this list originate from one sample, sequenced in a study of vaccination effects on CD4 cells after COVID-19. Assay: immunoSEQ multiplex PCR; the TCRdb copy retains only in-frame clones and omits some. Of about 79,000 clones listed, roughly 72% are singletons. For these receptors, no antigen is known. Expansion with viral peptide pools was applied to antigen-specific CD4+ T cells by the ViraFEST assay prior to sequencing. Following 10 days of culture, CD4+ T cells were isolated. The starting material was CD4+ T cells from PBMCs cultured with HCoV-229E spike peptides, obtained before COVID-19 vaccination. Receptor source: a human donor who received a COVID-19 vaccine.

The V and J genes are TRBV5-1 and TRBJ2-1; possible D gene TRBD2, 6 bases. CDR1 is SGHRS and CDR2 is YFSETQ in the germline V gene. V was shortened by 1 base and J by 7 bases, with 6 bases between the two germline ends. There are 12 residues in the CDR3. CDR3 loop: CASSLSGNEQFF. CDR3 bases: TGCGCCAGCAGCTTGAGCGGGAATGAGCAGTTCTTC.

The genes are TRBV6-1 and TRBJ2-5; 13 positions match TRBD2. Germline-derived CDR1 and CDR2 are MNHNS and SASEGT. CDR3 length: 17 residues. The J segment lost 5 bases and the V segment lost 2 bases, leaving 8 bases of the junction unmatched. CDR3 region: CASSERLAGGPWETQYF. DNA for the CDR3: TGTGCCAGCAGTGAAAGACTAGCGGGGGGCCCGTGGGAGACCCAGTACTTC.

For the CDR3, the DNA is TGTGCCAGCAGCTCCAGGGGACAGGGGAATGAAAAACTGTTTTTT. Amino acids: CASSSRGQGNEKLFF. The chain joins TRBV11-2 to TRBJ1-4; TRBD1 aligns across 10 bases. The V and J ends lost 4 bases and 5 bases, in that order; junction bases with no gene match: 4. Per the germline V gene, CDR1 is SGHAT and CDR2 is FQNNGV. The CDR3 is made up of 15 amino acids.

The gene calls are TRBV7-3 and TRBJ1-2, with D tentatively TRBD1 (6 bases). The CDR3 runs to 13 residues. CDR1 and CDR2 from the germline V gene are SGHTA and FQGTGA. V lost 4 bases, J lost 4 bases, and 10 bases lay in between. For the CDR3, the DNA is TGTGCCAGCAGCTCGGCAGGGGCCTATGGCTACACCTTC. It translates to CASSSAGAYGYTF.

The genes are TRBV7-7 and TRBJ2-5; 7 bases align to TRBD2. This CDR3 is 16 amino acids long. Germline V lookup: CDR1 SSHAT, CDR2 FNYEAQ (reference sequence). Germline trimming cut 5 bases from V and 1 base from J; bases unmatched to any gene: 10. The CDR3 DNA is TGTGCCAGCAGCCAAAGCCTCGCTAGCGGCCAAGAGACCCAGTACTTC. The encoded protein is CASSQSLASGQETQYF.

This clone is a singleton in its sample. The chain carries TRBV7-2 and TRBJ1-6, with D possibly being TRBD1 (5 bases). The CDR3 runs 14 residues. The germline gives CDR1 SGHTA, CDR2 FQGNSA. V lost 6 bases and J 6 bases, leaving 12 bases between the germline ends. CDR3 DNA: TGTGCCAGCAGGTCACAGGATCTTAATTCACCCCTCCACTTT. It is translated as CASRSQDLNSPLHF.

The rearrangement links TRBV2 to TRBJ1-5; D gene unclear. The CDR3 loop spans 13 amino acids. The V and J ends lost 4 bases and 10 bases respectively, with 14 bases between them. Germline lookup yields CDR1 SNHLY and CDR2 FYNNEI. The CDR3 reads CASSGEETTPQHF. DNA for the CDR3: TGTGCCAGCAGTGGGGAGGAGACGACACCCCAGCATTTT.

This clone was counted between two and nine times. The chain uses TRBV5-8 and TRBJ2-7, with D possibly being TRBD1 (6 bases). Germline CDR1 SGHTS, CDR2 YDEGEE. The V end lost 1 base, the J end lost 4 bases, and 9 bases lay between the germline ends. The length of the CDR3 is 13 residues. CDR3 residues: CASSLQGRYEQYV. The CDR3 bases are TGTGCCAGCAGCTTGCAGGGGCGTTACGAGCAGTACGTC.

The chain uses TRBV5-4 and TRBJ2-1; 12 nucleotides agree with TRBD2. The CDR3 spans 14 residues. Germline V gives CDR1 SGHNT, CDR2 YYREEE (reference sequence). Trimming removed 4 bases from V and 10 bases from J; junction bases left unmatched: 6. CDR3 residues: CASSLAGGRYEQFF. The CDR3, as DNA: TGTGCCAGCAGCCTAGCGGGGGGGCGGTACGAGCAGTTCTTC.

The chain has TRBV7-3 and TRBJ2-2; D is perhaps TRBD1 or TRBD2 (5 bases each). CDR1 is SGHTA and CDR2 is FQGTGA in the germline V gene. V was pared by 5 bases and J by 5 bases, with 9 bases between. The CDR3 runs 13 residues. This chain's CDR3 is CASSPGRTGELFF. The DNA for the CDR3 is TGTGCCAGCAGCCCAGGGAGAACCGGGGAGCTGTTTTTT.

The genes are TRBV3-1 (or the pseudogene TRBV3-2) and TRBJ2-1; D is unclear. Germline V CDR1 and CDR2: LGHDT, YNNKEL (reference sequence). The CDR3 spans 12 residues. Trimming took 4 bases from V and 7 from J, leaving 8 bases between them. The CDR3 protein is CASSLTRNEQFF. The CDR3 DNA follows: TGTGCCAGCAGCCTTACTCGGAATGAGCAGTTCTTC.

The chain recombines TRBV25-1 with TRBJ1-6; 9 bases agree with TRBD1. CDR1 and CDR2 (germline): MGHDK, SYGVNS. J lost 8 bases, V lost 5 bases, and 7 bases had no gene match. The CDR3 is made up of 15 amino acids. CDR3 nucleotide sequence: TGTGCCAGCAGTCAGGGGGACAGGGAGTATTCACCCCTCCACTTT. It encodes CASSQGDREYSPLHF.

The rearrangement links TRBV28 to TRBJ1-1, with 7 bases fitting TRBD1. V lost 1 base, J lost 4 bases, and 6 bases stayed unmatched. CDR3 length: 15 amino acids. Germline loops: CDR1 MDHEN, CDR2 SYDVKM. Written as DNA, the CDR3 is TGTGCCAGCAGTTTATCCAGGGGGTGGGGCACTGAAGCTTTCTTT. Encoded protein: CASSLSRGWGTEAFF. Variable domain in full (rest from reference TRBV28 and TRBJ1-1): DVKVTQSSRYLVKRTGEKVFLECVQDMDHENMFWYRQDPGLGLRLIYFSYDVKMKEKGDIPEGYSVSREKKERFSLILESASTNQTSMYLCASSLSRGWGTEAFFGQGTRLTVV.

V gene TRBV6-5 combines with J gene TRBJ2-5, with D perhaps TRBD1 (6 bases). CDR3 size: 14 residues. The germline gives CDR1 MNHEY, CDR2 SVGAGI. The V end lost 1 base, the J end lost 2 bases, and 8 bases lay between the germline ends. The CDR3 here is CASSYFDRQETQYF. DNA of the CDR3: TGTGCCAGCAGTTACTTTGACAGGCAAGAGACCCAGTACTTC.

This sequence joins TRBV9 and TRBJ2-1, with 12 positions matching TRBD2. Germline lookup yields CDR1 SGDLS and CDR2 YYNGEE. The CDR3 runs to 18 residues. V lost 0 bases, J lost 4 bases, and 8 bases stayed unmatched. The CDR3 DNA is TGTGCCAGCAGCGTAGAGGCTAGCGGGGGGGCCCTATACAATGAGCAGTTCTTC. Translating it yields CASSVEASGGALYNEQFF. Based on the CDR3 plus reference TRBV9 and TRBJ2-1, the full variable domain is DSGVTQTPKHLITATGQRVTLRCSPRSGDLSVYWYQQSLDQGLQFLIQYYNGEERAKGNILERFSAQQFPDLHSELNLSSLELGDSALYFCASSVEASGGALYNEQFFGPGTRLTVL.

This rearrangement joins TRBV27 to TRBJ1-6, with 7 bases identical to TRBD1. J lost 10 bases, V lost 4 bases, and 10 bases had no gene match. Germline V gives CDR1 MNHEY, CDR2 SMNVEV (reference sequence). The CDR3 is 15 residues long. The CDR3 here is CASSSRGQRISPLHF. For the CDR3, the DNA is TGTGCCAGCAGTTCACGGGGACAGCGTATCTCACCCCTCCACTTT.

CDR3 loop: CASSFGGLSYNEQFF. DNA of the CDR3: TGCGCCAGCAGCTTTGGGGGGCTTTCCTACAATGAGCAGTTCTTC. The chain combines TRBV5-1 with TRBJ2-1; tentatively, D is TRBD1 or TRBD2 (6 bases each). The CDR3 totals 15 residues. Germline loops: CDR1 SGHRS, CDR2 YFSETQ. Trimming took off 2 bases at V and 1 base at J, with 10 bases between the two ends.

This rearrangement joins TRBV28 to TRBJ2-7; D is uncertain. From germline, CDR1 is MDHEN and CDR2 SYDVKM. The V and J ends lost 5 bases and 3 bases respectively, with 8 bases between them. The CDR3 loop spans 12 amino acids. The CDR3, as DNA: TGTGCCAGCAGTCGACGGAACTACGAGCAGTACGTC. This sequence encodes CASSRRNYEQYV.

The CDR3 sequence is CASSPTVGPYEQYV. The CDR3, as DNA: TGTGCCAGTAGTCCGACTGTCGGACCCTACGAGCAGTACGTC. V is TRBV19 and J is TRBJ2-7; D remains unclear. Germline CDR1 reads LNHDA; CDR2 reads SQIVND (reference sequence). Trimming stripped 5 bases from V and 2 bases from J, with 13 bases between. The CDR3 is 14 residues long.

This clone was detected only once. The CDR3 DNA is TGTGCCATCAGTGAACGGAGTGGCGCAAGCACAGATACGCAGTATTTT. It is translated as CAISERSGASTDTQYF. The chain is built from TRBV10-3 and TRBJ2-3, with D hard to call. The CDR3 has 16 residues. Germline V gene sequence: CDR1 ENHRY, CDR2 SYGVKD. V was shortened by 3 bases and J by 0 bases, with 13 bases between the two germline ends.

The chain carries TRBV12-3 or TRBV12-4 and TRBJ2-1; no clear D. The V end was cut by 6 bases, the J end by 6 bases, with 12 bases between. This CDR3 contains 13 residues. The DNA for the CDR3 is TGTGCCAGCAGAGACGACGGCAGCAATGAGCAGTTCTTC. It translates to CASRDDGSNEQFF.

V is TRBV4-1 and J is TRBJ2-1, with TRBD1 identical over 10 bases. J gave up 9 bases and V 3 bases, and 8 bases lay outside the gene matches. Germline V gives CDR1 MGHRA, CDR2 YSYEKL. CDR3 size: 15 residues. The chain's CDR3 is CASSQTLTGGFEQFF. CDR3 DNA sequence: TGCGCCAGCAGCCAGACTCTGACAGGGGGCTTTGAGCAGTTCTTC.

The chain links TRBV28 to TRBJ1-1; perhaps TRBD1 as D (6 bases). The germline CDR1 and CDR2 sequences are MDHEN and SYDVKM. The CDR3 is 14 residues long. Between the trimmed V and J ends, which lost 7 bases and 4 bases, there was a span of 16 bases. The CDR3 loop is CASTPPGAGTEAFF. CDR3 coding DNA: TGTGCCAGCACCCCTCCGGGGGCCGGCACTGAAGCTTTCTTT.

The chain combines TRBV15 with TRBJ1-5, with D unresolved. CDR3 size: 16 residues. Trimming removed 4 bases at V and 8 bases at J, with 21 bases between. In germline, CDR1 is LNHNV, CDR2 YYDKDF (reference sequence). The CDR3 reads CATSTRPGWSGEPQHF. DNA for the CDR3: TGTGCCACCAGCACCCGGCCGGGTTGGAGTGGAGAGCCCCAGCATTTT.

The CDR3 nucleotides read TGTGCCAGCAGCTCTCACAATGAGCAGTTCTTC. Protein product: CASSSHNEQFF. V and J are TRBV7-2 and TRBJ2-1; the D is unclear. The CDR3 covers 11 residues. V lost 4 bases and J 5 bases, leaving 3 bases between the germline ends. Germline V gene sequence: CDR1 SGHTA, CDR2 FQGNSA.

CDR3 region: CAISELAGGDSPLHF. The CDR3 nucleotides read TGTGCCATCAGTGAGTTAGCAGGGGGCGATTCACCCCTCCACTTT. V usage is TRBV10-3 and J usage is TRBJ1-6; 8 bases are shared with TRBD1. This CDR3 comprises 15 residues. The germline V gene encodes CDR1 ENHRY and CDR2 SYGVKD. Trimming at V came to 1 base and at J to 8 bases, leaving 4 bases not matched to a gene.

As for this clone: At one of its ends the junction is not consistent with the germline gene, which may arise from a read error. The genes are TRBV5-6 and TRBJ1-1; D gene ambiguous. The CDR3 contains 13 residues. Germline CDR1 and CDR2: SGHDT and YYEEEE. The CDR3, as DNA: TGTGCCAGCAGCTTGGGAGGAAACGGGGAGTGGGGCTTT. Its translation is CASSLGGNGEWGF.